This is a list of T cell receptor beta chains from one sample in a study of blood T cell repertoires in COVID-19. The assay was immunoSEQ multiplex PCR, and TCRdb's table has in-frame clones only and misses some. The sample gives approximately 60,000 clones, approximately 79% of which show up once; roughly 20% is in the top ten. The sequenced sample consisted of peripheral blood. These receptors originate from an elderly woman with active or convalescent COVID-19. The CDR3 runs from the conserved cysteine through the conserved F or W. The D gene is left open where the match is weak. Clone size is stated in some rows and not others, as once, few, many or a class when expanded.

CASRERTGEGGELFF	TGTGCCAGTAGAGAACGGACAGGGGAGGGCGGGGAGCTGTTTTTT	once	TRBJ2-2	TRBD1	TRBV19
CASSLGTGFITSGANVLTF	TGTGCCAGCAGCTTAGGTACAGGGTTCATCACCTCTGGGGCCAACGTCCTGACTTTC	NA	TRBJ2-6	NA	TRBV11-2
CASSIPGGVTNEKLFF	TGTGCCAGTAGTATACCCGGAGGGGTAACTAATGAAAAACTGTTTTTT	NA	TRBJ1-4	NA	TRBV19
CASSPLGQPDGYTF	TGTGCCAGCTCACCACTGGGACAGCCGGATGGCTACACCTTC	NA	TRBJ1-2	TRBD1	TRBV18
CASSQDSFPQGNGNTIYF	TGTGCCAGCAGCCAAGATAGTTTCCCCCAGGGTAATGGAAACACCATATATTTT	NA	TRBJ1-3	NA	TRBV4-2
CASTVGRNTGELFF	TGTGCCAGTACCGTGGGGCGGAACACCGGGGAGCTGTTTTTT	NA	TRBJ2-2	NA	TRBV19
CASSSSPGTGTNYGYTF	TGCGCCAGCAGCTCGAGTCCCGGGACAGGAACTAACTATGGCTACACCTTC	NA	TRBJ1-2	TRBD1	TRBV5-1
CASSLDRGAGETQYF	TGTGCCAGCAGCTTGGACAGGGGGGCAGGAGAGACCCAGTACTTC	NA	TRBJ2-5	TRBD1	TRBV7-2
CASSLSFRGYYNEQFF	TGTGCCAGCAGTTTATCTTTCAGGGGGTACTACAATGAGCAGTTCTTC	NA	TRBJ2-1	TRBD1	TRBV27
CASSERGAGNTIYF	TGTGCCAGCAGTGAACGGGGAGCTGGAAACACCATATATTTT	NA	TRBJ1-3	NA	TRBV6-1
CASMRQLMNTEAFF	TGTGCCAGTATGAGGCAGCTGATGAACACTGAAGCTTTCTTT	NA	TRBJ1-1	NA	TRBV19
CASSAGTSGYEQYF	TGCGCCAGCAGTGCCGGGACTAGCGGCTACGAGCAGTACTTC	NA	TRBJ2-7	TRBD2	TRBV5-1
CASSQGYQRQTEAFF	TGTGCCAGCAGCCAAGGATACCAGCGGCAGACTGAAGCTTTCTTT	NA	TRBJ1-1	NA	TRBV3-1/TRBV3-2
CASSPSTGYSGANVLTF	TGTGCCAGCAGCCCGTCGACAGGCTACTCTGGGGCCAACGTCCTGACTTTC	NA	TRBJ2-6	NA	TRBV5-4
CASSGGTGGNTIYF	TGTGCCAGCAGCGGTGGGACAGGGGGAAACACCATATATTTT	once	TRBJ1-3	TRBD1	TRBV9
CASSAPGTGNTEAFF	TGCGCCAGCAGCGCTCCCGGGACAGGGAACACTGAAGCTTTCTTT	NA	TRBJ1-1	TRBD1	TRBV5-1
CASSLESYRVGQPQHF	TGTGCCAGCAGCTTAGAGAGTTACAGGGTTGGGCAGCCCCAGCATTTT	few	TRBJ1-5	NA	TRBV7-2
CASSFGQTYEQYF	TGTGCCAGCAGTTTTGGACAGACCTACGAGCAGTACTTC	few	TRBJ2-7	NA	TRBV12-3/TRBV12-4
CASVRDRGLSNQPQHF	TGCGCCAGCGTCCGGGACAGGGGGCTAAGCAATCAGCCCCAGCATTTT	NA	TRBJ1-5	TRBD1	TRBV23-1
CASSPSGTTNEKLFF	TGTGCCAGCAGCCCGTCAGGAACCACTAATGAAAAACTGTTTTTT	NA	TRBJ1-4	NA	TRBV5-4
CATSRVLAVGTDTQYF	TGTGCCACCAGCAGAGTACTAGCGGTCGGTACAGATACGCAGTATTTT	once	TRBJ2-3	TRBD2	TRBV15
CASKRTGGLATEAFF	TGTGCCAGCAAAAGGACAGGGGGCTTGGCCACTGAAGCTTTCTTT	NA	TRBJ1-1	TRBD1	TRBV6-5
CASSVGGQNNSPLHF	TGTGCCAGCAGCGTAGGGGGCCAGAATAATTCACCCCTCCACTTT	NA	TRBJ1-6	NA	TRBV9
CASSLGQSNQPQHF	TGTGCCAGCAGTTTAGGACAGAGCAATCAGCCCCAGCATTTT	NA	TRBJ1-5	NA	TRBV28
CASSPGQGNYGYTF	TGTGCCAGTAGTCCCGGACAGGGGAACTATGGCTACACCTTC	few	TRBJ1-2	TRBD1	TRBV19
CAIGRGQNQPQHF	TGTGCCATAGGAAGGGGGCAAAATCAGCCCCAGCATTTT	few	TRBJ1-5	TRBD1	TRBV19
CASCTANTGELFF	TGTGCCAGCTGTACAGCGAACACCGGGGAGCTGTTTTTT	once	TRBJ2-2	NA	TRBV12-3/TRBV12-4
CASSAPQGNTEAFF	TGCGCCAGCAGCGCGCCCCAGGGGAACACTGAAGCTTTCTTT	NA	TRBJ1-1	NA	TRBV5-1
CASNQGGANEQFF	TGTGCCAGCAACCAGGGGGGAGCGAATGAGCAGTTCTTC	NA	TRBJ2-1	NA	TRBV3-1/TRBV3-2
CSASQESTGDNSPLHF	TGCAGTGCTAGTCAGGAGAGTACAGGGGATAATTCACCCCTCCACTTT	NA	TRBJ1-6	TRBD1	TRBV20-1
CATSRGVAGGSPLHF	TGTGCCACCAGCAGAGGAGTGGCAGGTGGGTCACCCCTCCACTTT	NA	TRBJ1-6	NA	TRBV15
CASSLGGAGELFF	TGCGCCAGCAGCTTAGGGGGGGCCGGGGAGCTGTTTTTT	NA	TRBJ2-2	NA	TRBV5-1
CASRRDRGYEQYF	TGTGCCAGCAGAAGGGACAGGGGCTACGAGCAGTACTTC	NA	TRBJ2-7	TRBD1	TRBV2
CASRTADNSPLHF	TGCGCCAGCCGGACAGCCGATAATTCACCCCTCCACTTT	NA	TRBJ1-6	NA	TRBV5-1
CASSWGVGSPNYGYTF	TGCGCCAGCAGCTGGGGAGTCGGCAGTCCGAACTATGGCTACACCTTC	NA	TRBJ1-2	NA	TRBV5-1
CASSSQGAWERSEAFF	TGCGCCAGCAGCTCTCAGGGGGCGTGGGAGCGGTCGGAAGCTTTCTTT	NA	TRBJ1-1	TRBD1	TRBV5-1
CASSYKTGVNEKLFF	TGTGCCAGCAGTTATAAGACAGGGGTTAATGAAAAACTGTTTTTT	NA	TRBJ1-4	TRBD1	TRBV6-5
CASSLVKETQYF	TGTGCCAGCAGCCTAGTGAAAGAGACCCAGTACTTC	NA	TRBJ2-5	NA	TRBV2
CATSSIGQGAPSSQYF	TGTGCCACCAGCAGCATAGGACAGGGGGCCCCATCGTCGCAGTATTTT	NA	TRBJ2-3	TRBD1	TRBV15
CANGLAGGDTQYF	TGTGCCAACGGACTAGCGGGGGGGGATACGCAGTATTTT	NA	TRBJ2-3	TRBD2	TRBV12-3/TRBV12-4
CASRSGQSTDTQYF	TGCGCCAGCAGGTCAGGACAAAGCACAGATACGCAGTATTTT	once	TRBJ2-3	NA	TRBV5-1
CATRTVNTGELFF	TGCGCCACCAGGACAGTTAACACCGGGGAGCTGTTTTTT	NA	TRBJ2-2	NA	TRBV5-1
CASSLGQTYEQYF	TGTGCCAGTTCCCTGGGACAGACCTACGAGCAGTACTTC	NA	TRBJ2-7	TRBD1	TRBV6-5
CASSLAGGHEQFF	TGTGCCAGCAGCTTAGCAGGGGGCCATGAGCAGTTCTTC	NA	TRBJ2-1	TRBD1	TRBV7-2